Listed below are T cell receptor beta chains from one sample, sequenced in a study of blood T cell repertoires in COVID-19. Clones were read by immunoSEQ multiplex PCR, and TCRdb kept only the in-frame ones, dropping some. This sample has about 440,000 clones; roughly 91% occur once, and the top ten carry about 0.63%. Material for sequencing was PBMCs or T cells enriched from blood (not recorded which). The source is a man between 18 and 29 years old who had recovered from COVID-19. The CDR3 runs from the conserved cysteine through the conserved F or W. A D gene is named only where the DNA matches it firmly. Not all rows give a size; the values are once, few, many and, for expanded clones, a class.

V	size	D	J	DNA	CDR3
TRBV12-3/TRBV12-4	NA	TRBD1	TRBJ2-7	TGTGCCAGCAGTGCCGGGACAGGGGACGAGCAGTACTTC	CASSAGTGDEQYF
TRBV2	NA	TRBD1	TRBJ1-4	TGTGCCAGCAGGGGGGGACAGTACGAAAAACTGTTTTTT	CASRGGQYEKLFF
TRBV3-1/TRBV3-2	NA	TRBD1	TRBJ1-4	TGTGCCAGCAGCCAAGACCCCGGGACAGGGGGGGGAAAACTGTTTTTT	CASSQDPGTGGGKLFF
TRBV28	once	NA	TRBJ2-2	TGTGCCAGCAGTTCCGGAAGAGGGAAGGACACCGGGGAGCTGTTTTTT	CASSSGRGKDTGELFF
TRBV28	NA	TRBD2	TRBJ2-7	TGTGCCAGCAGTTTTGGAGCGGGAGGTGCCTACGAGCAGTACTTC	CASSFGAGGAYEQYF
TRBV27	NA	TRBD1	TRBJ1-2	TGTGCCAGCAGTGATTACCGGGACAGACCTAACTATGGCTACACCTTC	CASSDYRDRPNYGYTF
TRBV2	NA	NA	TRBJ1-1	TGTGCCAGCAGTGAAACCAAAACGGGTTGGGACACTGAAGCTTTCTTT	CASSETKTGWDTEAFF
TRBV6-2/TRBV6-3	NA	NA	TRBJ1-5	TGTGCCAGCAGCCCCGGGACACTTAGACAGCCCCAGCATTTT	CASSPGTLRQPQHF
TRBV25-1	NA	TRBD2	TRBJ2-1	TGTGCCAGCAGTCCTAGCGGGATAGGTGAGCAGTTCTTC	CASSPSGIGEQFF
TRBV28	NA	NA	TRBJ2-5	TGTGCCAGCAGTTTGGGGGGAAGGAAAGAGACCCAGTACTTC	CASSLGGRKETQYF
TRBV28	NA	NA	TRBJ2-7	TGTGCCAGCAGTTTATCCCTCTACGAGCAGTACTTC	CASSLSLYEQYF
TRBV3-1/TRBV3-2	NA	NA	TRBJ1-2	TGTGCCAGCAGCCAAGGGGCAGAATTCTATGGCTACACCTTC	CASSQGAEFYGYTF
TRBV5-1	NA	TRBD1	TRBJ2-7	TGCGCCAGCAGTCCGGACAGGGCAACCTACGAGCAGTACTTC	CASSPDRATYEQYF
TRBV19	NA	NA	TRBJ1-6	TGTGCCAGTAGTATTTTAGTAGATTCACCCCTCCACTTT	CASSILVDSPLHF